The 9 T cell receptor beta chains listed next were all sequenced from one sample in a study of CD8 T cells in ankylosing spondylitis. TCRdb recomputed calls from the 5' RACE reads with MiXCR, one row per CDR3 protein. Of 100,000 to 150,000 distinct CDR3 sequences in the sample, roughly an eighth were seen once. Sequenced material: blood, either unsorted or a sorted T cell fraction (not recorded which). All receptors derive from a female donor with ankylosing spondylitis or in good health (not recorded which).

This sequence joins TRBV18 and TRBJ2-7; TRBD1 matches 7 bases. The CDR3 sequence is 13 residues long. Trimming at V came to 3 bases and at J to 4 bases, leaving 3 bases not matched to a gene. Germline lookup yields CDR1 KGHSH and CDR2 LQKENI. The CDR3 bases are TGTGCCAGCTCACCCGGGACAGATTACGAGCAGTACTTC. Protein sequence: CASSPGTDYEQYF.

In the case of this clonotype: One base away lies a much larger clone, so this may be a sequencing read error. The chain carries TRBV12-3 or TRBV12-4 and TRBJ2-1; 9 bases line up with TRBD1. Germline trimming cut 7 bases from V and 7 bases from J; bases unmatched to any gene: 11. This CDR3 comprises 15 residues. CDR3 sequence: CASTVGQGTTNEQFF. CDR3 bases: TGTGCCAGCACCGTAGGACAGGGGACAACGAATGAGCAGTTCTTC.

This chain connects TRBV7-6 to TRBJ2-3, with D hard to call. Trimming shortened V by 5 bases and J by 4 bases, and 13 bases separated the two germline ends. The CDR3 has 14 residues. Germline CDR1 is SGHVS and CDR2 is FNYEAQ. The CDR3 protein is CASSPVRFSDTQYF. As DNA, the CDR3 is TGTGCCAGCAGCCCAGTCCGATTCTCAGATACGCAGTATTTT.

This rearrangement joins TRBV28 to TRBJ1-5; no definite D call. The CDR3 extends over 15 amino acids. The germline gives CDR1 MDHEN, CDR2 SYDVKM. V lost 3 bases and J 3 bases, leaving 12 bases between the germline ends. The DNA for the CDR3 is TGTGCCAGCAGTTTTGGAATCACAGACAATCAGCCCCAGCATTTT. Amino acids: CASSFGITDNQPQHF. Combining the CDR3 with reference TRBV28 and TRBJ1-5 gives the whole variable domain DVKVTQSSRYLVKRTGEKVFLECVQDMDHENMFWYRQDPGLGLRLIYFSYDVKMKEKGDIPEGYSVSREKKERFSLILESASTNQTSMYLCASSFGITDNQPQHFGDGTRLSIL.

This chain uses TRBV7-2 with TRBJ2-3; 7 nucleotides agree with TRBD2. The V gene end was trimmed by 1 base and the J gene end by 1 base; junction bases not matched to a gene: 8. Germline-derived CDR1 and CDR2 are SGHTA and FQGNSA. The CDR3 has 17 residues. CDR3 loop: CASSLGFLAVGTDTQYF. Written as DNA, the CDR3 is TGTGCCAGCAGCTTAGGGTTCCTAGCGGTGGGCACAGATACGCAGTATTTT. Full variable domain (rest looked up from reference TRBV7-2 and TRBJ2-3): GAGVSQSPSNKVTEKGKDVELRCDPISGHTALYWYRQSLGQGLEFLIYFQGNSAPDKSGLPSDRFSAERTGGSVSTLTIQRTQQEDSAVYLCASSLGFLAVGTDTQYFGPGTRLTVL.

The chain carries TRBV14 and TRBJ2-7, with D perhaps matching TRBD2 (5 bases). The CDR3 runs to 13 residues. V lost 6 bases and J lost 3, with 12 bases in between. Germline CDR1 is SGHDN and CDR2 is FVKESK. Written as DNA, the CDR3 is TGTGCCAGCAGGCTCAGCGGAGGCTACGAGCAGTACTTC. It translates to CASRLSGGYEQYF. Full variable domain (missing parts from reference TRBV14 and TRBJ2-7): EAGVTQFPSHSVIEKGQTVTLRCDPISGHDNLYWYRRVMGKEIKFLLHFVKESKQDESGMPNNRFLAERTGGTYSTLKVQPAELEDSGVYFCASRLSGGYEQYFGPGTRLTVT.

The CDR3 spells CASSLDNRASGSSTDTQYF. DNA of the CDR3: TGTGCCAGCAGCTTAGATAATAGGGCTAGCGGGAGCAGTACAGATACGCAGTATTTT. The chain recombines TRBV11-2 with TRBJ2-3; TRBD2 aligns across 10 bases. This CDR3 contains 19 residues. The J segment lost 3 bases and the V segment lost 0 bases, leaving 12 bases of the junction unmatched. Germline V gene lookup returns CDR1 SGHAT and CDR2 FQNNGV.

This clonotype has just a few counts. The V and J genes are TRBV5-6 and TRBJ1-2; D may be TRBD1 (6 bases). V lost 3 bases and J lost 10, with 19 bases in between. The CDR3 sequence is 14 residues long. The germline V gene has CDR1 SGHDT and CDR2 YYEEEE. CDR3 in amino acids: CASSSPGTTEDYTF. The DNA of the CDR3 is TGTGCCAGCAGCTCCCCCGGGACAACTGAGGACTACACCTTC.

The chain carries TRBV4-1 and TRBJ2-7; D is unclear. CDR1 is MGHRA, CDR2 YSYEKL, per germline. The V and J ends lost 1 base and 2 bases respectively, with 12 bases between them. The CDR3 length is 15 residues. DNA for the CDR3: TGCGCCAGCAGCCAAGTTTGGGCAGAGCCCTACGAGCAGTACTTC. As protein: CASSQVWAEPYEQYF.